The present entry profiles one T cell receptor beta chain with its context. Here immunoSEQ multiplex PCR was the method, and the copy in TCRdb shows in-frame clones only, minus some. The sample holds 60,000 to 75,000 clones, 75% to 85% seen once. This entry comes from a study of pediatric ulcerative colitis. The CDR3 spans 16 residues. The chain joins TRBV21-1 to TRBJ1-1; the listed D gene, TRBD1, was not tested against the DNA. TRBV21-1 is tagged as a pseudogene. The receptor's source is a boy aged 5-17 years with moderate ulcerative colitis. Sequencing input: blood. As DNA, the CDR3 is TGTGCCAGCAGCAAAGTTTTCCGGGGACATAACACTGAAGCTTTCTTT. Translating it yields CASSKVFRGHNTEAFF.